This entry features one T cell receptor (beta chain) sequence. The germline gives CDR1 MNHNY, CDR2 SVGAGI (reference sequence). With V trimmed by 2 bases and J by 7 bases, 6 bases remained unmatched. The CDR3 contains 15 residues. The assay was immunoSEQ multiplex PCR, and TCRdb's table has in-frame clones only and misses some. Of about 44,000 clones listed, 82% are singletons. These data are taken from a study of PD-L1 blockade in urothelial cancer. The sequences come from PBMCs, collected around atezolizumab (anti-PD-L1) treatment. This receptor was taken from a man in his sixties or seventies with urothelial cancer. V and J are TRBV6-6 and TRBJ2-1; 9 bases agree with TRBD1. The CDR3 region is CASSYGTGNSNEQFF. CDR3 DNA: TGTGCCAGCAGTTACGGGACAGGGAATAGTAATGAGCAGTTCTTC.